This TCR beta chain is drawn from a study of spatial heterogeneity in lung cancer. This clonotype was counted many times. Time point described: sample taken at primary tumor resection. Extraction of whole RNA from tumor, nontumor lung or frozen PBMC preceded unsorted sequencing. From the 5' RACE reads, TCRdb called clonotypes with MiXCR, one entry per CDR3 protein. Found here are 40,000 to 45,000 distinct CDR3 sequences, approximately 7% of them singletons; the top ten hold 43%. This CDR3 comprises 15 residues. Deletions cut 0 bases from V and 5 bases from J, with 16 bases between. Germline V gives CDR1 DFQATT, CDR2 SNEGSKA (reference sequence).

The specimen was PBMCs, collected at surgery. The chain uses TRBV20-1 and TRBJ1-1, with a tentative D call TRBD1 (5 bases). This clonotype was sampled from a female donor with early-stage non-small cell lung cancer. DNA of the CDR3: TGCAGTGCTAGAGATCCGGGACGGGGGTCGACTGAAGCTTTCTTT. This encodes CSARDPGRGSTEAFF.